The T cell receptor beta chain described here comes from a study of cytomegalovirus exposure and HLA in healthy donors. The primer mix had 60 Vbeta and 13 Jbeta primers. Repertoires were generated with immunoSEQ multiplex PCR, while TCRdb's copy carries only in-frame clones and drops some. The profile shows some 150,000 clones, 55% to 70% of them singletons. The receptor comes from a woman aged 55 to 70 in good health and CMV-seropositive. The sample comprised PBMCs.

In DNA, the CDR3 is TGTGCCATCAGTGACAACTACGAGCAGTACTTC. This encodes CAISDNYEQYF. The chain employs TRBV10-3 and TRBJ2-5; D remains ambiguous. Judging by the DNA end, TRBJ2-7 fits better; the J call may be wrong. CDR3 length: 11 amino acids. Germline V CDR1 and CDR2: ENHRY, SYGVKD.